This T cell receptor (beta chain) was sequenced during a study of Ad26.COV2.S vaccination and SARS-CoV-2 variants. Study-wide background: Sample donor was a member of the COV1001 Ad26.COV2.S trial arm. Regarding the study as a whole: It is possible that the TCR breadth and depth analyses underestimated the total T cell responses.

Looked up from germline, CDR1 is SNHLY and CDR2 is FYNNEI. The CDR3 consists of 14 residues. Deletions cut 3 bases from V and 6 bases from J, with 14 bases between. Treatment of the sample: roughly 19 received Ad26.COV2.S at low or high dose, single or two shots; about 5 received placebo; per-sample allocation not given. The samples date from day 63 after the first vaccine or placebo injection. As for this clone: Its antigen is unidentified.

TCRdb's copy holds only in-frame clones and misses some; the assay was immunoSEQ multiplex PCR. The sample lists 300,000 to 450,000 clones, approximately 84% occurring once. The TCR was taken from a person aged 18-60 years who received the Ad26.COV2.S COVID-19 vaccine or a placebo. The sample consisted of peripheral blood, taken in a trial of Ad26.COV2.S vaccine versus placebo. The V gene is TRBV2, the J gene TRBJ1-1; D not certain. This CDR3 is CASSELVALAEAFF. DNA for the CDR3: TGTGCCAGCAGTGAGCTTGTCGCCTTGGCTGAAGCTTTCTTT.